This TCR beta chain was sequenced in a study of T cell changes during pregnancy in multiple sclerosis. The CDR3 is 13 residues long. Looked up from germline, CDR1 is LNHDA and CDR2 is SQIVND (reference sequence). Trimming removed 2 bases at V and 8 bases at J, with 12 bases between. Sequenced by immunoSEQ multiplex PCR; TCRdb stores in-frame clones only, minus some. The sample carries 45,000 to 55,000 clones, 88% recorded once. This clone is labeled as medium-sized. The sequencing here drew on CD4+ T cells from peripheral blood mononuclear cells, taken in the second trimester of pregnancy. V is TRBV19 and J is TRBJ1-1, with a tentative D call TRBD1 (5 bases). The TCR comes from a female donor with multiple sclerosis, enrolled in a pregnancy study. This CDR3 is CASSITGESEAFF. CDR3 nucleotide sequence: TGTGCCAGTAGTATAACGGGGGAGTCGGAAGCTTTCTTT.